This passage covers 10 T cell receptor beta chains from one sample sequenced in a study of cytomegalovirus exposure and HLA in healthy donors. PCR employed 60 Vbeta and 13 Jbeta primers. Measured with immunoSEQ multiplex PCR; TCRdb has only the in-frame clones, and not every one. The table lists 150,000 or so clones. Source material: PBMCs. These receptors all stem from a woman between 45 and 60 years old in good health and CMV-seronegative.

This rearrangement joins TRBV11-3 to TRBJ1-1, with 10 bases lining up with TRBD1. The CDR3 totals 14 residues. Trimming took 4 bases from V and 5 from J; bases not matched to a gene: 4. CDR1 is SGHNT, CDR2 YENEEA, per germline. The CDR3 protein is CASSSGQGETEAFF. CDR3 coding DNA: TGTGCCAGCAGCTCCGGACAGGGGGAAACTGAAGCTTTCTTT.

The rearrangement uses TRBV14 and TRBJ1-2, with D unresolved. The V and J ends lost 0 bases and 6 bases respectively, with 20 bases between them. CDR1 SGHDN and CDR2 FVKESK come from the germline V gene. The CDR3 covers 17 residues. DNA for the CDR3: TGTGCCAGCAGCCAAGATACGGAGTTCGGGCGGGTGGATGGCTACACCTTC. This translates into CASSQDTEFGRVDGYTF. The entire variable domain, with the rest obtained from reference TRBV14 and TRBJ1-2, is as follows: EAGVTQFPSHSVIEKGQTVTLRCDPISGHDNLYWYRRVMGKEIKFLLHFVKESKQDESGMPNNRFLAERTGGTYSTLKVQPAELEDSGVYFCASSQDTEFGRVDGYTFGSGTRLTVV.

The chain links TRBV7-3 to TRBJ2-3, with a possible D match to TRBD2 (5 bases). CDR3 length: 15 amino acids. V was cut by 5 bases and J by 1 base, with 13 bases left in between. The V gene's germline CDR1 is SGHTA and CDR2 FQGTGA. This CDR3 reads CASSPAARGTDTQYF. Written as DNA, the CDR3 is TGTGCCAGCAGCCCAGCGGCGCGGGGCACAGATACGCAGTATTTT.

The genes are TRBV27 and TRBJ1-3; D is perhaps TRBD1 (5 bases). Trimming shortened V by 2 bases and J by 4 bases, and 9 bases separated the two germline ends. The CDR3 is 14 residues long. Germline V gene sequence: CDR1 MNHEY, CDR2 SMNVEV (reference sequence). The CDR3 protein is CASSLDGAGNTIYF. In DNA form, the CDR3 reads TGTGCCAGCAGTTTAGATGGGGCCGGAAACACCATATATTTT.

This chain links TRBV30 with TRBJ1-1, with D unclear. The length of the CDR3 is 15 residues. The V end was cut by 2 bases, the J end by 0 bases, with 13 bases between. Germline CDR1 reads GTSNPN; CDR2 reads SVGIG (reference sequence). CDR3 bases: TGTGCCTGGAGTCTCAGCTTCGGGGTGAACACTGAAGCTTTCTTT. It encodes CAWSLSFGVNTEAFF.

This sequence joins TRBV28 and TRBJ2-7; 7 bases are a match to TRBD1. CDR3 length: 14 amino acids. The V gene end was trimmed by 6 bases and the J gene end by 4 bases; junction bases not matched to a gene: 9. Germline loops: CDR1 MDHEN, CDR2 SYDVKM. The CDR3 region is CASRTFKQGYEQYF. CDR3 bases: TGTGCCAGCAGAACCTTTAAACAGGGGTACGAGCAGTACTTC.

The chain recombines TRBV28 with TRBJ1-2; 7 nucleotides match TRBD1. In germline, CDR1 is MDHEN, CDR2 SYDVKM. The V gene end was trimmed by 8 bases and the J gene end by 1 base; junction bases not matched to a gene: 7. This CDR3 is built from 14 residues. In DNA, the CDR3 is TGTGCCAGCGCGAGGAACAGGGGTAACTATGGCTACACCTTC. Translated, it gives CASARNRGNYGYTF.

The rearrangement uses TRBV19 and TRBJ1-6; the D is unclear. V shed 0 bases and J shed 6 bases, with 15 bases lying between them. CDR3 length: 17 residues. The germline CDR1 and CDR2 sequences are LNHDA and SQIVND (reference sequence). CDR3: CASSIDSGFPSNSPLHF. DNA for the CDR3: TGTGCCAGTAGTATAGATTCGGGATTTCCGTCTAATTCACCCCTCCACTTT.

V and J are TRBV6-4 and TRBJ2-7; weak D call: TRBD1 (5 bases). Germline V gene sequence: CDR1 MRHNA, CDR2 SNTAGT. V was pared by 2 bases and J by 3 bases, with 17 bases between. CDR3 size: 16 residues. The DNA of the CDR3 is TGTGCCAGCAGTGACAGAGAGGCGGACAACTACTACGAGCAGTACTTC. Protein product: CASSDREADNYYEQYF.

This sequence joins TRBV7-2 and TRBJ2-3, with 8 bases matching TRBD2. V trimming: 7 bases; J trimming: 2 bases; junction bases outside the gene matches: 11. The CDR3 runs to 16 residues. The germline CDR1 and CDR2 sequences are SGHTA and FQGNSA. The CDR3 loop is CASTNTGGGPTDTQYF. CDR3 in DNA: TGTGCCAGCACCAACACGGGGGGGGGCCCCACAGATACGCAGTATTTT. Full variable domain (outside the CDR3, taken from reference TRBV7-2 and TRBJ2-3): GAGVSQSPSNKVTEKGKDVELRCDPISGHTALYWYRQSLGQGLEFLIYFQGNSAPDKSGLPSDRFSAERTGGSVSTLTIQRTQQEDSAVYLCASTNTGGGPTDTQYFGPGTRLTVL.